This is a list of T cell receptor beta chains from one sample in a study of beta chain features in type 1 diabetes. TCRdb keeps only in-frame clones here, not all; method: immunoSEQ multiplex PCR. The top ten clones hold about 0.06% of a sample with around 500,000 clones, approximately 30% of them seen once. The sequencing sample was made of naive CD4+ T cells from blood. All receptors derive from a man between 18 and 35 years old in good health. CDR3s include the opening cysteine and the closing phenylalanine or tryptophan.

>TRBJ2-1|TRBV2|16
CASSVSGPGHYNEQFF
>TRBJ2-3|TRBV25-1|15
CASSTALVSTDTQYF
>TRBJ2-3|TRBV5-1|14
CASSSGTGVDTQYF
>TRBJ1-5|TRBV2|13
CASSEIVVSPQHF
>TRBJ2-1|TRBV7-2|15
CASSLASENYNEQFF
>TRBJ2-5|TRBV11-2|16
CASSLVGTLLQETQYF
>TRBJ1-1|TRBV18|13
CASSPRVPPEAFF
>TRBJ2-5|TRBV7-2|13
CASSDTGRETQYF
>TRBJ2-4|TRBV19|13
CASSADRGNIQYF
>TRBJ2-7|TRBV30|13
CAWGEGQGVEQYF
>TRBJ2-1|TRBV18|15
CASSHRDRAYNEQFF
>TRBJ2-3|TRBV19|11
CASSITDTQYF
>TRBJ1-3|TRBV15|15
CATSIGEGSGNTIYF
>TRBJ2-1|TRBV9|15
CASSVMTATYNEQFF
>TRBJ2-7|TRBV30|13
CAWSAGTPYEQYF
>TRBJ2-5|TRBV5-6|15
CASSSSQRYQETQYF
>TRBJ2-3|TRBV5-1|14
CASSLDKSTDTQYF
>TRBJ2-5|TRBV7-2|15
CASSWLAGTQETQYF
>TRBJ2-7|TRBV2|14
CATALETGRHEQYF
>TRBJ2-1|TRBV7-3|13
CASSPPGEAEQFF
>TRBJ2-7|TRBV9|17
CASSVGLAGEGYYEQYF
>TRBJ2-1|TRBV6-5|13
CASRTTVVHEQFF
>TRBJ2-3|TRBV2|15
CASRSREWGTDTQYF
>TRBJ1-1|TRBV9|13
CASRSTGGTEAFF
>TRBJ2-7|TRBV9|14
CASSALAGPYEQYF
>TRBJ2-4|TRBV4-3|14
CASSQEQRGYIQYF
>TRBJ2-1|TRBV5-6|11
CASVTGNEQFF
>TRBJ2-7|TRBV10-1|15
CASRFEGTSSDEQYF
>TRBJ2-7|TRBV6-6|14
CASSTTDRDYEQYF
>TRBJ2-1|TRBV13|15
CASSLYRERSDEQFF
>TRBJ2-5|TRBV7-9|14
CASSLIGTQETQYF
>TRBJ2-7|TRBV29-1|14
CSVGGPGPRYEQYF
>TRBJ2-5|TRBV7-2|14
CASSERSGHETQYF
>TRBJ2-3|TRBV25-1|13
CASSRQSTDTQYF
>TRBJ2-3|TRBV7-2|15
CASSPGQGNTDTQYF
>TRBJ1-5|TRBV6-1|15
CASSPLIHSNQPQHF
>TRBJ2-1|TRBV14|14
CASSQDASGDEQFF
>TRBJ1-2|TRBV30|14
CAWSPPGQGFGYTF
>TRBJ2-1|TRBV30|11
CAWMRRGEQFF
>TRBJ1-4|TRBV10-3|13
CAISLGPAEKLFF
>TRBJ2-3|TRBV4-2|18
CASSQAFRRQGKADTQYF
>TRBJ2-3|TRBV4-2|13
CASSQDWGDTQYF
>TRBJ2-5|TRBV7-7|13
CASSLLAGETQYF
>TRBJ2-7|TRBV5-4|16
CASSLGAVAGRYEQYF
>TRBJ2-3|TRBV29-1|14
CSVVGSSVTDTQYF
>TRBJ2-1|TRBV9|16
CASSVGPGTYKDEQFF
>TRBJ1-1|TRBV15|16
CATSRDPTGGYTEAFF
>TRBJ2-1|TRBV7-9|15
CASSPLALPWNEQFF
>TRBJ1-2|TRBV7-9|14
CASSLVAANYGYTF
>TRBJ2-3|TRBV20-1|9
CSLTGGEYF
>TRBJ2-3|TRBV30|14
CAWSRDIAGDTQYF
>TRBJ2-3|TRBV7-2|17
CASSPSLRGVGTDTQYF
>TRBJ1-1|TRBV10-3|14
CAISDGGKNTEAFF
>TRBJ2-7|TRBV25-1|12
CASSPASYEQYF
>TRBJ2-3|TRBV5-1|16
CASSAAGTGGTDTQYF
>TRBJ2-7|TRBV29-1|12
CSVALDRVQQYF
>TRBJ2-6|TRBV30|15
CAWNREKTGANVLTF
>TRBJ2-7|TRBV7-9|16
CASSSIPGQGAYEQYF
>TRBJ1-2|TRBV4-2|12
CASSQGNYGYTF